Shown below are 22 T cell receptor beta chains from a single sample sequenced in a study of early T cells in non-severe SARS-CoV-2 infection. MiXCR, run by TCRdb on the 5' RACE reads, gives a single entry per CDR3 protein. This table holds some 96,000 distinct CDR3 sequences, 8% to 13% found once. The starting material was whole blood, obtained at baseline. These receptors were collected from an adult who was a healthcare worker with PCR-confirmed SARS-CoV-2 infection or an uninfected control (not recorded which).

In this sample, this clonotype turned up a few times. V usage is TRBV7-9 and J usage is TRBJ2-1; maybe TRBD2 (6 bases). This CDR3 has 14 residues. The germline V and J ends were trimmed by 5 bases and 6 bases, with 14 bases remaining between them. Germline V gene sequence: CDR1 SEHNR, CDR2 FQNEAQ (reference sequence). CDR3 bases: TGTGCCAGCAGCGGGGGACTTCCTCCCAATGAGCAGTTCTTC. Translated: CASSGGLPPNEQFF.

This clonotype was counted at least ten times. The chain has TRBV28 and TRBJ2-3; D is possibly TRBD2 (6 bases). Germline CDR1 and CDR2: MDHEN and SYDVKM. This CDR3 contains 15 residues. V lost 5 bases and J lost 2, with 14 bases in between. CDR3 sequence: CASSTRAGNTDTQYF. In DNA form, the CDR3 reads TGTGCCAGCAGTACTCGGGCGGGGAACACAGATACGCAGTATTTT.

This clonotype was seen at least ten times. This sequence joins TRBV6-6 and TRBJ1-2; D not resolved. V was pared by 4 bases and J by 2 bases, with 8 bases between. The CDR3 covers 13 residues. The germline gives CDR1 MNHNY, CDR2 SVGAGI (reference sequence). CDR3 sequence (DNA): TGTGCCAGCAGTTCGACCCCAAACTATGGCTACACCTTC. Protein: CASSSTPNYGYTF.

There are a few counts of this clonotype. The chain is built from TRBV7-2 and TRBJ2-3; D is unresolved. Germline values: CDR1 SGHTA, CDR2 FQGNSA. Trimming took off 2 bases at V and 5 bases at J, with 8 bases between the two ends. This CDR3 is 13 amino acids long. CDR3 coding DNA: TGTGCCAGCAGCTTATTTTCATTAGATACGCAGTATTTT. Translating it yields CASSLFSLDTQYF. The full variable domain, with the rest looked up from reference TRBV7-2 and TRBJ2-3, is GAGVSQSPSNKVTEKGKDVELRCDPISGHTALYWYRQSLGQGLEFLIYFQGNSAPDKSGLPSDRFSAERTGGSVSTLTIQRTQQEDSAVYLCASSLFSLDTQYFGPGTRLTVL.

The chain is built from TRBV29-1 and TRBJ1-1; D is unresolved. CDR1 and CDR2 (germline): SQVTM, ANQGSEA. The ends were cut back, 4 bases at V and 3 bases at J, with 9 bases in the middle. The CDR3 is 12 amino acids. This chain's CDR3 is CSVGQLYTEAFF. The CDR3 DNA reads TGCAGCGTTGGGCAGTTGTACACTGAAGCTTTCTTT.

This clonotype has a count of ten or more. The chain links TRBV7-8 to TRBJ2-3; 7 bases are a match to TRBD2. Germline CDR1 reads SGHVS; CDR2 reads FQNEAQ. This CDR3 contains 17 residues. The V gene end was trimmed by 0 bases and the J gene end by 4 bases; junction bases not matched to a gene: 10. The CDR3 DNA sequence: TGTGCCAGCAGCTTAGCCAGACTAGCAGGGACGGCAGATACGCAGTATTTT. It encodes CASSLARLAGTADTQYF.

This clonotype has ten or more counts. The gene calls are TRBV29-1 and TRBJ2-3; TRBD1 agrees at 8 bases. Losses at the gene ends were 6 bases for V and 0 bases for J; bases not matched to a gene: 8. Germline CDR1 SQVTM, CDR2 ANQGSEA. The CDR3 spans 15 residues. The CDR3 is CSVRQGITSTDTQYF. CDR3 nucleotide sequence: TGCAGCGTCCGACAGGGGATCACTAGCACAGATACGCAGTATTTT.

This clonotype was seen many times. The rearrangement joins TRBV5-1 to TRBJ2-3, with D perhaps matching TRBD2 (6 bases). CDR1 and CDR2 from the germline V gene are SGHRS and YFSETQ. The CDR3 loop spans 14 amino acids. The V end lost 5 bases, the J end lost 0 bases, and 10 bases lay between the germline ends. Here the CDR3 reads CASRTGTSTDTQYF. The CDR3 bases are TGCGCCAGCAGGACCGGGACTAGCACAGATACGCAGTATTTT.

This clonotype was counted only a few times. CDR3 bases: TGCAGTGCTAGATCCCGAAGGGGCGGGACCTACACAGATACGCAGTATTTT. It specifies CSARSRRGGTYTDTQYF. This chain links TRBV20-1 with TRBJ2-3; the D gene is possibly TRBD2 (6 bases). Germline CDR1 reads DFQATT; CDR2 reads SNEGSKA (reference sequence). V shed 2 bases and J shed 2 bases, with 20 bases lying between them. This CDR3 region has 17 residues.

The CDR3, as DNA: TGTGCCAGCAGCTTGGAGGATTCCAGGGGGCGAGAAATTGGCTACACCTTC. Protein product: CASSLEDSRGREIGYTF. The rearrangement joins TRBV5-6 to TRBJ1-2; TRBD1 agrees at 8 bases. Losses at the gene ends were 0 bases for V and 7 bases for J; bases not matched to a gene: 14. This CDR3 has 17 residues. Germline CDR1 reads SGHDT; CDR2 reads YYEEEE.

The rearrangement uses TRBV7-2 and TRBJ2-7; no clear D. The CDR3 has 11 residues. V was clipped by 5 bases and J by 2 bases, with 4 bases between them. CDR1 is SGHTA and CDR2 is FQGNSA in the germline V gene. The CDR3, as DNA: TGTGCCAGCAGCCGGACCTACGAGCAGTACTTC. Translated, it gives CASSRTYEQYF.

This clonotype was seen more than once but under ten times. This rearrangement joins TRBV11-2 to TRBJ1-4, with D unclear. Germline CDR1 reads SGHAT; CDR2 reads FQNNGV. V was shortened by 1 base and J by 8 bases, with 8 bases between the two germline ends. The CDR3 is 13 residues long. CDR3 sequence (DNA): TGTGCCAGCAGCTTAGGCCTAGAGGAAAAACTGTTTTTT. It codes for CASSLGLEEKLFF. Full variable domain (rest looked up from reference TRBV11-2 and TRBJ1-4): EAGVAQSPRYKIIEKRQSVAFWCNPISGHATLYWYQQILGQGPKLLIQFQNNGVVDDSQLPKDRFSAERLKGVDSTLKIQPAKLEDSAVYLCASSLGLEEKLFFGSGTQLSVL.

The J gene is TRBJ2-7, the V gene TRBV20-1; 8 nucleotides line up with TRBD2. The trim removed 5 bases at V and 1 base at J, leaving 4 bases unmatched. Germline V gene lookup returns CDR1 DFQATT and CDR2 SNEGSKA (reference sequence). This CDR3 is built from 13 residues. This CDR3 reads CSAYSGTSYEQYF. CDR3 sequence (DNA): TGCAGTGCTTATAGCGGGACTTCCTACGAGCAGTACTTC.

The gene calls are TRBV5-8 and TRBJ2-4; D unclear. There are 13 residues in the CDR3. The ends were cut back, 0 bases at V and 6 bases at J, with 7 bases in the middle. Germline V gene data show CDR1 as SGHTS and CDR2 as YDEGEE. The CDR3 DNA is TGTGCCAGCAGCTTGGATTTTGCAAACATTCAGTACTTC. This gives the protein CASSLDFANIQYF.

This clonotype showed up many times. The chain is built from TRBV10-3 and TRBJ2-7; D gene ambiguous. Germline V gene sequence: CDR1 ENHRY, CDR2 SYGVKD. This CDR3 region has 14 residues. Trimming took off 3 bases at V and 2 bases at J, with 11 bases between the two ends. DNA of the CDR3: TGTGCCATCAGTGACGCATCGGCTACCTACGAGCAGTACTTC. It encodes CAISDASATYEQYF.

This clonotype was seen many times. J is TRBJ2-3 and V is TRBV30; 8 nucleotides agree with TRBD1. This CDR3 spans 15 amino acids. Germline values: CDR1 GTSNPN, CDR2 SVGIG (reference sequence). Trimming at V came to 1 base and at J to 6 bases, leaving 9 bases not matched to a gene. The CDR3 spells CAWSEDRVGWDTQYF. CDR3 nucleotides: TGTGCCTGGAGTGAGGACAGGGTAGGATGGGATACGCAGTATTTT.

The rearrangement links TRBV7-2 to TRBJ2-1; possibly TRBD1 for D (6 bases). The V end was cut by 6 bases, the J end by 3 bases, with 15 bases between. CDR1 and CDR2 from the germline V gene are SGHTA and FQGNSA. The CDR3 has 15 amino acids. CDR3 nucleotides: TGTGCCAGCAGAACCACCCCGGGACACTACAATGAGCAGTTCTTC. Encoded protein: CASRTTPGHYNEQFF.

The rearrangement joins TRBV6-2 or TRBV6-3 to TRBJ2-1; 8 nucleotides agree with TRBD1. Germline CDR1 is MNHEY and CDR2 is SVGEGT. CDR3 length: 15 amino acids. The ends lost 5 bases at V and 6 bases at J; junction bases unmatched: 9. The CDR3: CASSIRDRNSNEQFF. The CDR3 nucleotides are TGTGCCAGCAGTATCCGGGACAGGAACTCCAATGAGCAGTTCTTC.

The sample holds many counts of this clonotype. This chain joins TRBV25-1 and TRBJ1-3, with D unclear. V was cut by 2 bases and J by 3 bases, with 8 bases left in between. The germline CDR1 and CDR2 sequences are MGHDK and SYGVNS. The CDR3 covers 14 residues. The CDR3 sequence is CASSEVYGGNTIYF. For the CDR3, the DNA is TGTGCCAGCAGTGAAGTGTACGGTGGAAACACCATATATTTT.

CDR3 sequence reads: CASSLNRRRAFF. The CDR3 DNA follows: TGTGCCAGCAGCTTGAACCGCCGAAGAGCTTTCTTT. V usage is TRBV5-6 and J usage is TRBJ1-1; D uncertain. Deletions cut 1 base from V and 10 bases from J, with 11 bases between. Germline V CDR1 and CDR2: SGHDT, YYEEEE. The CDR3 spans 12 residues.

V gene TRBV7-2 combines with J gene TRBJ2-2; 14 nucleotides agree with TRBD2. The V gene's germline CDR1 is SGHTA and CDR2 FQGNSA. The V and J ends lost 3 bases and 5 bases, in that order; junction bases with no gene match: 5. There are 17 residues in the CDR3. This CDR3 is CASSLGGTSGRTGELFF. CDR3 in DNA: TGTGCCAGCAGCTTGGGCGGGACTAGCGGGAGAACCGGGGAGCTGTTTTTT.

This clonotype was seen many times. The rearrangement uses TRBV7-9 and TRBJ2-7; TRBD1 aligns across 9 bases. The junction had 10 bases not matched to a gene; V was cut back by 4 bases and J by 3 bases. The CDR3 is made up of 16 amino acids. Germline CDR1 reads SEHNR; CDR2 reads FQNEAQ (reference sequence). CDR3: CASSSSAGTGHYEQYF. The CDR3, as DNA: TGTGCCAGCAGCTCGTCTGCCGGGACAGGGCACTACGAGCAGTACTTC.